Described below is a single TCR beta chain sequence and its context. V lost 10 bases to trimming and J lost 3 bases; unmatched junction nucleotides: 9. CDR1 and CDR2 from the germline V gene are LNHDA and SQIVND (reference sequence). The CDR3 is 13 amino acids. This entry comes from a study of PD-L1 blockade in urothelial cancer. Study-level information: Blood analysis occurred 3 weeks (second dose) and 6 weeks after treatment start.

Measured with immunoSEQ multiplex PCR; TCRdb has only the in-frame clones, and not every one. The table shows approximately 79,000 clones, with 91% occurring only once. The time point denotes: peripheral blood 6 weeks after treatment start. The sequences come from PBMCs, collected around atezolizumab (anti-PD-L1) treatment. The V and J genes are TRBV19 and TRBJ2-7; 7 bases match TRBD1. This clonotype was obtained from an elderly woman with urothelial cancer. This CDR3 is CATQGDSRYEQYF. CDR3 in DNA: TGTGCCACCCAAGGGGACAGCCGCTACGAGCAGTACTTC.